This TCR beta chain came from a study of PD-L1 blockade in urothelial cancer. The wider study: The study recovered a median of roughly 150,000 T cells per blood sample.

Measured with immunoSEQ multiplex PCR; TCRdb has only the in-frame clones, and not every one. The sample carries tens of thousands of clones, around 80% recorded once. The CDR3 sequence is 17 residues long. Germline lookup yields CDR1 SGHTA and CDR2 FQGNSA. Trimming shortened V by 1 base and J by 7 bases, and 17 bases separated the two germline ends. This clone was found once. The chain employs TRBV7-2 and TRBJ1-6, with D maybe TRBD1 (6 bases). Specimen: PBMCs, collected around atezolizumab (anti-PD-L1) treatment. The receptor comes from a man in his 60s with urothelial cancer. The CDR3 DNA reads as TGTGCCAGCAGCTTAGATCGGACAGCTACCCCCAATTCACCCCTCCACTTT. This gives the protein CASSLDRTATPNSPLHF.